These 25 T cell receptor beta chains were all obtained from the same sample, sequenced in a study of human T cells and chemical hapten exposure. This sample's time point: patch test 3, about 24 weeks after DPC sensitization. The treatment is: therapeutic diphenylcyclopropenone sensitization with weekly scalp DPC. TCRdb analysed the RACE reads with MiXCR anew, one entry per CDR3 protein. The data contain about 160,000 distinct CDR3 sequences, about a quarter of them singletons. This sample comprised whole blood, obtained in connection with sensitization to the hapten diphenylcyclopropenone (DPC). These receptors were taken from a woman aged 18 to 35 with alopecia areata. Some clones in this sample may be carry-over from other donors' samples.

This clonotype was found many times. This CDR3 reads CSADTQYF. The CDR3 coding sequence is TGCAGCGCAGATACGCAGTATTTT. V and J are TRBV29-1 and TRBJ2-3, with D hard to call. The CDR3 is made up of 8 amino acids. V lost 7 bases, J lost 4 bases, and 0 bases lay in between. Looked up from germline, CDR1 is SQVTM and CDR2 is ANQGSEA.

This rearrangement joins TRBV20-1 to TRBJ1-1; possible D gene TRBD1, 5 bases. CDR1 is DFQATT, CDR2 SNEGSKA, per germline (reference sequence). The CDR3 length is 13 residues. Trimming stripped 8 bases from V and 1 base from J, with 14 bases between. CDR3 DNA sequence: TGCAGTTCTACGGGACTCCAGAACACTGAAGCTTTCTTT. The encoded protein is CSSTGLQNTEAFF.

This clonotype occurred a few times. The rearrangement joins TRBV29-1 to TRBJ2-2; a weak D match, TRBD1 (5 bases). CDR3 length equals 18 residues. V was shortened by 6 bases and J by 5 bases, with 28 bases between the two germline ends. Germline CDR1 is SQVTM and CDR2 is ANQGSEA. The CDR3 loop is CSVPKGDQGWLKTGELFF. The CDR3 nucleotides are TGCAGCGTCCCAAAGGGTGACCAGGGTTGGTTGAAGACCGGGGAGCTGTTTTTT.

Many counts were recorded for this clonotype. This chain uses TRBV7-2 with TRBJ1-1; TRBD1 aligns across 9 bases. The CDR3 is 13 residues long. Per germline, CDR1 SGHTA and CDR2 FQGNSA. V was clipped by 3 bases and J by 4 bases; unmatched bases: 0. Here the CDR3 reads CASSLTGGTEAFF. In DNA, the CDR3 is TGTGCCAGCAGCTTGACAGGGGGCACTGAAGCTTTCTTT. Together with reference TRBV7-2 and TRBJ1-1, the CDR3 gives the full variable domain: GAGVSQSPSNKVTEKGKDVELRCDPISGHTALYWYRQSLGQGLEFLIYFQGNSAPDKSGLPSDRFSAERTGGSVSTLTIQRTQQEDSAVYLCASSLTGGTEAFFGQGTRLTVV.

This clonotype was seen at least ten times. This chain joins TRBV4-1 and TRBJ1-2; D may be TRBD1 (5 bases). Germline loops: CDR1 MGHRA, CDR2 YSYEKL. This CDR3 contains 16 residues. The ends were cut back, 1 base at V and 6 bases at J, with 18 bases in the middle. In nucleotides, the CDR3 is TGCGCCAGCAGCCAAGGTCGCTCCGGGACCCGCGATGGCTACACCTTC. Encoded protein: CASSQGRSGTRDGYTF.

This clonotype was observed a handful of times. The rearrangement joins TRBV10-2 to TRBJ2-2, with 12 bases that match TRBD2. The trim removed 9 bases at V and 8 bases at J, leaving 7 bases unmatched. This CDR3 is 14 amino acids long. Per germline, CDR1 WSHSY and CDR2 SAAADI. CDR3 coding DNA: TGCGCCAGTTCTCTAGCGGGGGGGCCAGGGGAGCTGTTTTTT. Its protein is CASSLAGGPGELFF.

V is TRBV7-2 and J is TRBJ2-3, with TRBD2 matching over 12 bases. Germline CDR1 SGHTA, CDR2 FQGNSA. Unmatched junction bases numbered 4, after V lost 5 bases and J lost 4 bases. The CDR3 is made up of 15 amino acids. The CDR3 region is CASSIGLAGSDTQYF. CDR3 nucleotides: TGTGCCAGCAGCATTGGACTAGCGGGGTCAGATACGCAGTATTTT.

This clonotype was seen a handful of times. The chain carries TRBV7-3 and TRBJ2-7; 14 bases agree with TRBD2. Germline V gene sequence: CDR1 SGHTA, CDR2 FQGTGA. Germline trimming cut 5 bases from V and 7 bases from J; bases unmatched to any gene: 13. CDR3 length equals 17 residues. The CDR3 here is CASSPLGGLAGGGEQYF. CDR3 DNA sequence: TGTGCCAGCAGCCCCCTCGGAGGACTAGCGGGAGGTGGGGAGCAGTACTTC.

The chain uses TRBV27 and TRBJ2-1; D perhaps matches TRBD1 (7 bases). Germline V gene sequence: CDR1 MNHEY, CDR2 SMNVEV (reference sequence). This CDR3 has 15 residues. V was cut by 2 bases and J by 6 bases, with 14 bases left in between. The CDR3 DNA is TGTGCCAGCAGTTTAGCAGGGGGGCACTTCAATGAGCAGTTCTTC. It translates to CASSLAGGHFNEQFF.

Regarding this clonotype: Here the CDR3 omits its conserved ending phenylalanine or tryptophan, so a read error is the likely source. The chain recombines TRBV6-6 with TRBJ2-2, with D hard to call. The V end was cut by 4 bases, the J end by 1 base, with 13 bases between. The germline gives CDR1 MNHNY, CDR2 SVGAGI (reference sequence). The CDR3 loop spans 16 amino acids. The CDR3 here is CASSFVPGQNTGELFS. The CDR3 DNA reads TGTGCCAGCAGTTTCGTCCCGGGTCAGAACACCGGGGAGCTGTTTTCT.

The CDR3 here is CASTRDVSGANVLTF. In nucleotides, the CDR3 is TGTGCCAGCACCAGAGATGTTTCTGGGGCCAACGTCCTGACTTTC. The chain joins TRBV6-2 or TRBV6-3 to TRBJ2-6; D gene ambiguous. Looked up from germline, CDR1 is MNHEY and CDR2 is SVGEGT. The CDR3 extends over 15 amino acids. V was shortened by 7 bases and J by 1 base, with 11 bases between the two germline ends.

This clonotype was counted between two and nine times. The rearrangement joins TRBV10-3 to TRBJ1-5; D remains ambiguous. Trimming left V 0 bases short and J 7 bases short, with 10 bases between. CDR3 length: 14 residues. Germline CDR1 and CDR2: ENHRY and SYGVKD. CDR3 residues: CAISESQARQPQHF. The CDR3 DNA follows: TGTGCCATCAGTGAGTCCCAGGCCCGCCAGCCCCAGCATTTT.

V is TRBV9 and J is TRBJ2-7, with TRBD2 identical over 7 bases. CDR3 length: 16 amino acids. The V gene end was trimmed by 2 bases and the J gene end by 8 bases; junction bases not matched to a gene: 16. The germline gives CDR1 SGDLS, CDR2 YYNGEE. CDR3 residues: CASSVGGGREGLQQYF. In nucleotides, the CDR3 is TGTGCCAGCAGCGTTGGGGGGGGTCGAGAGGGCCTTCAGCAGTACTTC.

This clonotype occurred a few times. This sequence joins TRBV20-1 and TRBJ1-1; 7 bases fit TRBD1. The V gene's germline CDR1 is DFQATT and CDR2 SNEGSKA (reference sequence). This CDR3 contains 14 residues. The V and J ends lost 4 bases and 5 bases, in that order; junction bases with no gene match: 10. CDR3 loop: CSATTGPRETEAFF. CDR3 in DNA: TGCAGTGCTACGACAGGGCCCAGAGAGACTGAAGCTTTCTTT.

The genes are TRBV9 and TRBJ1-2, with 7 bases lining up with TRBD1. Germline CDR1 is SGDLS and CDR2 is YYNGEE. V lost 2 bases to trimming and J lost 3 bases; unmatched junction nucleotides: 13. The CDR3 extends over 17 amino acids. CDR3 bases: TGTGCCAGCAGCGTTTCGGCCTTACAGGGGCCCTACTATGGCTACACCTTC. Its translation: CASSVSALQGPYYGYTF.

This clonotype came up many times. J is TRBJ1-1 and V is TRBV7-3, with D uncertain. CDR1 and CDR2 from the germline V gene are SGHTA and FQGTGA. This CDR3 is built from 13 residues. V was trimmed by 6 bases and J by 1 base, leaving 9 bases between them. The chain's CDR3 is CASSLSQNTEAFF. CDR3 DNA sequence: TGTGCCAGCAGTTTATCTCAGAACACTGAAGCTTTCTTT.

This clonotype was seen a few times. V is TRBV20-1 and J is TRBJ2-7, with TRBD2 matching 11 bases. CDR3 length: 14 residues. V was pared by 6 bases and J by 5 bases, with 9 bases of the junction left unmatched. CDR1 is DFQATT, CDR2 SNEGSKA, per germline (reference sequence). The CDR3 DNA is TGCAGTGCATCGGGACTAGCGGCGAGGAACGAGCAGTACTTC. Translation: CSASGLAARNEQYF.

This chain connects TRBV27 to TRBJ2-7; a weak D match, TRBD1 (6 bases). The CDR3 runs to 16 residues. Germline CDR1 and CDR2: MNHEY and SMNVEV (reference sequence). V was trimmed by 5 bases and J by 3 bases, leaving 20 bases between them. The CDR3 region is CASSPPQGKRLYEQYF. In DNA, the CDR3 is TGTGCCAGCAGTCCACCCCAGGGGAAGAGGCTCTACGAGCAGTACTTC.

In its sample, this clonotype was seen a few times. The chain is built from TRBV2 and TRBJ1-3; 12 nucleotides match TRBD1. This CDR3 is 15 amino acids long. Germline-derived CDR1 and CDR2 are SNHLY and FYNNEI. The V segment lost 10 bases and the J segment 4 bases; nucleotides outside the gene matches: 8. The CDR3 DNA follows: TGTGCCACCTCCCGGGACAGGGGGCTCGGAAACACCATATATTTT. Amino acids: CATSRDRGLGNTIYF. Filled out from reference TRBV2 and TRBJ1-3, the complete variable domain reads EPEVTQTPSHQVTQMGQEVILRCVPISNHLYFYWYRQILGQKVEFLVSFYNNEISEKSEIFDDQFSVERPDGSNFTLKIRSTKLEDSAMYFCATSRDRGLGNTIYFGEGSWLTVV.

The sample holds a few counts of this clonotype. The chain couples TRBV29-1 to TRBJ1-1; tentative D call: TRBD1 (5 bases). CDR1 and CDR2 from the germline V gene are SQVTM and ANQGSEA. The V end was cut by 6 bases, the J end by 7 bases, with 15 bases between. This CDR3 has 12 amino acids. In nucleotides, the CDR3 is TGCAGCGTGAAATGGGGGGTGAATGAAGCTTTCTTT. Protein: CSVKWGVNEAFF.

The CDR3 region is CASSFKGVGNSPLHF. As DNA, the CDR3 is TGTGCCAGCAGCTTCAAGGGGGTGGGGAATTCACCCCTCCACTTT. The chain couples TRBV3-1 to TRBJ1-6; D might be TRBD1 (6 bases). V lost 5 bases, J lost 7 bases, and 15 bases lay in between. In germline, CDR1 is LGHDT, CDR2 YNNKEL (reference sequence). This CDR3 contains 15 residues.

This clonotype was observed a handful of times. V and J are TRBV4-1 and TRBJ1-1; a possible D gene is TRBD1 (5 bases). Germline CDR1 MGHRA, CDR2 YSYEKL. Trimming pared 6 bases from V and 0 bases from J, leaving 11 bases between. The CDR3 length is 14 residues. The CDR3 loop reads CASRVQVMNTEAFF. The CDR3 nucleotides read TGCGCCAGCAGGGTACAGGTTATGAACACTGAAGCTTTCTTT.

This chain joins TRBV15 and TRBJ2-7, with a possible D match to TRBD1 (5 bases). The V gene lost 0 bases and the J gene lost 2 bases, with 11 bases spanning the gap. Per the germline V gene, CDR1 is LNHNV and CDR2 is YYDKDF (reference sequence). This CDR3 comprises 15 residues. CDR3 sequence reads: CATSRDQGAAYEQYF. CDR3 sequence (DNA): TGTGCCACCAGCAGAGATCAAGGGGCGGCCTACGAGCAGTACTTC.

In its sample, this clonotype was seen a few times. The V call is TRBV18, the J call TRBJ1-1; unclear D gene. CDR1 and CDR2 from the germline V gene are KGHSH and LQKENI. The CDR3 spans 15 residues. V dropped 3 bases and J dropped 0 bases, with 11 bases sitting between them. CDR3 nucleotide sequence: TGTGCCAGCTCACCCGCGGACGGAATGAACACTGAAGCTTTCTTT. This gives the protein CASSPADGMNTEAFF.

J is TRBJ2-1 and V is TRBV24-1; either TRBD1 or TRBD2 may fit D (5 bases each). CDR3 length: 14 amino acids. V gave up 5 bases and J gave up 9 bases, with 16 bases separating them. Per germline, CDR1 KGHDR and CDR2 SFDVKD. The CDR3 bases are TGTGCCACCAGTGCGGAAGGAGTAGGGACTGAGCAGTTCTTC. This gives the protein CATSAEGVGTEQFF.